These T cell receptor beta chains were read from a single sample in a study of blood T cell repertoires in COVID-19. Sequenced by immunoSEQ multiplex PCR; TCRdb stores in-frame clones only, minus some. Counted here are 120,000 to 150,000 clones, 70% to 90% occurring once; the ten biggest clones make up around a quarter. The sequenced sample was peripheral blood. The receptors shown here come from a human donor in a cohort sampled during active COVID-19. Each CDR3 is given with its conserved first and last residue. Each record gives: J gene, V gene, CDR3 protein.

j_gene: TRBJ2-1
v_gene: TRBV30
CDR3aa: CAWTAGQGFYNEQFF

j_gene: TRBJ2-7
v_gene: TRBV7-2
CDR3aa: CASSLSRQGRLYEQYF

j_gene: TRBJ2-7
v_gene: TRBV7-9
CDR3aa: CASSSLYSWPEQYF

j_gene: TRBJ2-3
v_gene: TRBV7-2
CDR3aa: CASSLSTDTQYF

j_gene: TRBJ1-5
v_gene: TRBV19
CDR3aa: CASSFGTGGGQPQHF

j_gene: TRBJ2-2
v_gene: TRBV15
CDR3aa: CATSRDSLASLSGELFF

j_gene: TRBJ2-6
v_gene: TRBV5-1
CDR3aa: CARPGQGFAGANVLTF

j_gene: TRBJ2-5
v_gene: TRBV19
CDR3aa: CASSIERGQETQYF

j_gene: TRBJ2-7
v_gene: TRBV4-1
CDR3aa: CASSQENLETLSYEQYF

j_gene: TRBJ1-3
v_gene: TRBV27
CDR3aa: CASSPGLLSGNTIYF

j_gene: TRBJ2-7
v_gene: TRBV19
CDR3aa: CASGTPRGGSYEQYF

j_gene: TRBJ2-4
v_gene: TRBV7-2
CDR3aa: CASSLEWTRDIQYF

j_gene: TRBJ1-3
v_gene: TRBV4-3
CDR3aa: CASSQDQVFSGNTIYF

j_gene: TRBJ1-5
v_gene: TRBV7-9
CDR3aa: CASSQKNQPQHF

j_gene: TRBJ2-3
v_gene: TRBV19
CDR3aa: CASRTSGTDTQYF

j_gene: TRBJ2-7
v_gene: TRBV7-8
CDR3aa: CASSLWGGAYEQYF

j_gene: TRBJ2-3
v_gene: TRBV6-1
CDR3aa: CASSEVGGPGTSGTQYF

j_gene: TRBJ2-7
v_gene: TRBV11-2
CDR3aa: CASSLVGGSHYEQYF

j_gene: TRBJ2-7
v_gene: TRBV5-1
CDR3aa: CASRETSGGFSYEQYF

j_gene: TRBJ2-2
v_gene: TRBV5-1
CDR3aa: CASSRERTGELFF

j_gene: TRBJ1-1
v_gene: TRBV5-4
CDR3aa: CASSLPTGLTEAFF

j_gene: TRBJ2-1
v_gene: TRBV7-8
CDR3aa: CASSWGTGAYNEQFF

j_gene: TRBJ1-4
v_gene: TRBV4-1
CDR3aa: CASSQEGRGKNEKLFF

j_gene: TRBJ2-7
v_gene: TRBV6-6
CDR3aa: CASSHSYEQYF

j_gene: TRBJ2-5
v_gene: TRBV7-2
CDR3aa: CASTWASGETQYF

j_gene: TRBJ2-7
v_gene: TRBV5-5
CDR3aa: CASKLQGGTYEQYF

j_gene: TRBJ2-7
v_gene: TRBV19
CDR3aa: CASSISPAYEQYF

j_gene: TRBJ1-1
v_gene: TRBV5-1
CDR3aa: CASSLAAGVRTEAFF

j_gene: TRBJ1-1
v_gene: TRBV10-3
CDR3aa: CAISEIVGERTEAFF

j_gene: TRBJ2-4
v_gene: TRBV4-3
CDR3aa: CASSQDQGAQNIQYF

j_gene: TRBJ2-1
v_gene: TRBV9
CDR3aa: CASSVGRGFSYNEQFF

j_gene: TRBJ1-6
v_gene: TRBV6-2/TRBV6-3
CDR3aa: CASSFGGTYNSPLHF

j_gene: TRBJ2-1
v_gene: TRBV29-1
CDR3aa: CSVGTSGYNEQFF